These 32 T cell receptor beta chains share one sample of origin, sequenced in a study of blood T cell repertoires in COVID-19. The method was immunoSEQ multiplex PCR; TCRdb's version includes in-frame clones alone and lacks a portion of them. The sample carries over 150,000 clones, approximately 82% recorded once. The sequencing input was peripheral blood. These receptors were collected from a woman in her 70s who had recovered from COVID-19.

This rearrangement joins TRBV30 to TRBJ1-1, with TRBD1 as a possible D gene (5 bases). CDR1 and CDR2 (germline): GTSNPN, SVGIG (reference sequence). Trimming removed 2 bases at V and 9 bases at J, with 16 bases between. The CDR3 loop spans 13 amino acids. The CDR3 protein is CAWSNLLQGQAFF. For the CDR3, the DNA is TGTGCCTGGAGTAATTTGCTTCAGGGTCAAGCTTTCTTT.

DNA for the CDR3: TGTGCCAGTAGGCACCGACAGGACTTCTATGGCTACACCTTC. This sequence encodes CASRHRQDFYGYTF. The chain combines TRBV19 with TRBJ1-2, with a tentative D call TRBD1 (6 bases). Germline CDR1 LNHDA, CDR2 SQIVND (reference sequence). The V gene lost 6 bases and the J gene lost 4 bases, with 15 bases spanning the gap. The CDR3 is 14 residues long.

The chain joins TRBV5-1 to TRBJ2-1, with 9 bases identical to TRBD2. This CDR3 region has 14 residues. With 4 bases clipped from V and 6 bases from J, the junction kept 5 bases outside the gene matches. Germline CDR1 SGHRS, CDR2 YFSETQ. CDR3 in DNA: TGCGCCAGCAGCGGGTTAGCGGGGGCCAATGAGCAGTTCTTC. Amino acids: CASSGLAGANEQFF.

This clone was observed once. The chain couples TRBV6-2 or TRBV6-3 to TRBJ2-5, with D possibly TRBD2 on 5 matching bases. CDR3 size: 15 residues. Germline-derived CDR1 and CDR2 are MNHEY and SVGEGT. Trimming cost V 0 bases and J 5 bases, with 13 bases left between them. CDR3 in amino acids: CASSYSIRGVETQYF. In DNA, the CDR3 is TGTGCCAGCAGTTACTCGATTCGGGGAGTGGAGACCCAGTACTTC.

The CDR3 sequence: CASSSYRGVGYTF. CDR3 DNA sequence: TGTGCCAGCAGCTCATACAGGGGGGTGGGCTACACCTTC. This chain connects TRBV7-2 to TRBJ1-2; 8 bases align to TRBD1. With V trimmed by 4 bases and J by 8 bases, 6 bases remained unmatched. CDR1 SGHTA and CDR2 FQGNSA come from the germline V gene. The CDR3 runs 13 residues. Full variable domain (missing parts from reference TRBV7-2 and TRBJ1-2): GAGVSQSPSNKVTEKGKDVELRCDPISGHTALYWYRQSLGQGLEFLIYFQGNSAPDKSGLPSDRFSAERTGGSVSTLTIQRTQQEDSAVYLCASSSYRGVGYTFGSGTRLTVV.

The rearrangement joins TRBV7-2 to TRBJ1-4; TRBD1 matches 7 bases. V trimming: 1 base; J trimming: 4 bases; junction bases outside the gene matches: 6. The CDR3 runs 16 residues. CDR1 SGHTA and CDR2 FQGNSA come from the germline V gene. The CDR3, as DNA: TGTGCCAGCAGCTTAGGCCCGACAGGGAATAATGAAAAACTGTTTTTT. The encoded protein is CASSLGPTGNNEKLFF.

This sequence joins TRBV29-1 and TRBJ1-1, with D possibly being TRBD1 (5 bases). The CDR3 runs to 11 residues. The germline V gene encodes CDR1 SQVTM and CDR2 ANQGSEA. The V end lost 7 bases, the J end lost 4 bases, and 10 bases lay between the germline ends. The CDR3 DNA follows: TGCAGCGCGGCGGGGGGCACTGAAGCTTTCTTT. Translation: CSAAGGTEAFF.

The V gene is TRBV6-4, the J gene TRBJ1-2; 7 positions match TRBD1. CDR3 length: 11 residues. Germline-derived CDR1 and CDR2 are MRHNA and SNTAGT. The V and J ends lost 5 bases and 7 bases, in that order; junction bases with no gene match: 1. The CDR3 spells CASSQGGGYTF. DNA for the CDR3: TGTGCCAGCAGTCAGGGGGGTGGCTACACCTTC.

This sequence joins TRBV10-3 and TRBJ2-2; the D gene is possibly TRBD1 (6 bases). CDR1 and CDR2 (germline): ENHRY, SYGVKD. V lost 2 bases and J 4 bases, leaving 8 bases between the germline ends. This CDR3 comprises 14 residues. The CDR3 loop is CAISEVGGTGELFF. Here the CDR3 DNA reads TGTGCCATCAGTGAGGTAGGGGGCACCGGGGAGCTGTTTTTT.

The chain combines TRBV3-1 (or the pseudogene TRBV3-2) with TRBJ2-7, with TRBD2 matching 7 bases. J gave up 1 base and V 7 bases, and 7 bases lay outside the gene matches. CDR1 is LGHDT, CDR2 YNNKEL, per germline (reference sequence). The CDR3 runs 14 residues. The CDR3 protein is CASMRSGGSYEQYF. CDR3 in DNA: TGTGCCAGCATGCGATCGGGGGGTTCCTACGAGCAGTACTTC.

The chain recombines TRBV28 with TRBJ1-6, with 7 nucleotides matching TRBD1. V shed 6 bases and J 6 bases; nucleotides not matched to a gene: 5. From germline, CDR1 is MDHEN and CDR2 SYDVKM. The CDR3 runs to 14 residues. This CDR3 reads CASSPGQTNSPLHF. For the CDR3, the DNA is TGTGCCAGCAGCCCGGGACAGACTAATTCACCCCTCCACTTT.

This clone showed up just once. V usage is TRBV28 and J usage is TRBJ2-5, with 7 bases matching TRBD2. The CDR3 loop spans 14 amino acids. CDR1 and CDR2 from the germline V gene are MDHEN and SYDVKM. The V and J ends lost 6 bases and 4 bases, in that order; junction bases with no gene match: 8. The CDR3 region has the DNA TGTGCCAGCAGCGCTGGGGGGGTCCGAGAGACCCAGTACTTC. Translation: CASSAGGVRETQYF.

This chain joins TRBV7-2 and TRBJ2-1; the match to TRBD2 covers 7 bases. Germline CDR1 SGHTA, CDR2 FQGNSA. V lost 4 bases to trimming and J lost 0 bases; unmatched junction nucleotides: 9. The CDR3 sequence is 17 residues long. DNA of the CDR3: TGTGCCAGCAGCTCCTTCCTAGCGGCAGTCTCCTACAATGAGCAGTTCTTC. Amino acid sequence: CASSSFLAAVSYNEQFF. Based on the CDR3 plus reference TRBV7-2 and TRBJ2-1, the full variable domain is GAGVSQSPSNKVTEKGKDVELRCDPISGHTALYWYRQSLGQGLEFLIYFQGNSAPDKSGLPSDRFSAERTGGSVSTLTIQRTQQEDSAVYLCASSSFLAAVSYNEQFFGPGTRLTVL.

The J gene is TRBJ1-5, the V gene TRBV15; D unresolved. CDR1 is LNHNV and CDR2 is YYDKDF in the germline V gene (reference sequence). This CDR3 is built from 14 residues. Trimming shortened V by 0 bases and J by 4 bases, and 7 bases separated the two germline ends. The CDR3 DNA follows: TGTGCCACCAGCAGAGATCTTTCGAATCAGCCCCAGCATTTT. Translating gives CATSRDLSNQPQHF.

The chain uses TRBV27 and TRBJ1-2; TRBD1 agrees at 9 bases. The J segment lost 4 bases and the V segment lost 5 bases, leaving 8 bases of the junction unmatched. This CDR3 is 15 amino acids long. The V gene's germline CDR1 is MNHEY and CDR2 SMNVEV (reference sequence). DNA of the CDR3: TGTGCCAGCAGTCAACAGGGACAGGGTGGCTATGGCTACACCTTC. Protein sequence: CASSQQGQGGYGYTF.

The chain has TRBV27 and TRBJ2-3; 10 bases match TRBD1. Per germline, CDR1 MNHEY and CDR2 SMNVEV (reference sequence). This CDR3 is built from 16 residues. Losses at the gene ends were 3 bases for V and 6 bases for J; bases not matched to a gene: 9. DNA of the CDR3: TGTGCCAGCAGTTTTGGCGGGACAGGGGAAGCCGATACGCAGTATTTT. Its protein product is CASSFGGTGEADTQYF.

The gene calls are TRBV2 and TRBJ1-2; D not certain. This CDR3 comprises 11 residues. The germline V and J ends were trimmed by 7 bases and 3 bases, with 6 bases remaining between them. The germline CDR1 and CDR2 sequences are SNHLY and FYNNEI. CDR3 region: CASTSYYGYTF. The CDR3 region has the DNA TGTGCCAGCACCTCCTACTATGGCTACACCTTC.

The chain uses TRBV7-2 and TRBJ1-5; weak D call: TRBD1 (5 bases). The CDR3 sequence is 15 residues long. Germline values: CDR1 SGHTA, CDR2 FQGNSA. Trimming removed 7 bases at V and 2 bases at J, with 15 bases between. The CDR3 loop reads CASTRGGGGNQPQHF. DNA of the CDR3: TGTGCCAGCACCCGGGGGGGAGGCGGCAATCAGCCCCAGCATTTT.

This clone was observed a handful of times. This chain connects TRBV10-3 to TRBJ2-7, with D perhaps matching TRBD1 (5 bases). The CDR3 extends over 14 amino acids. Germline CDR1 is ENHRY and CDR2 is SYGVKD. The V end lost 0 bases, the J end lost 3 bases, and 9 bases lay between the germline ends. CDR3 region: CAISESGLHYEQYF. The CDR3 coding sequence is TGTGCCATCAGTGAGTCGGGGCTTCACTACGAGCAGTACTTC.

V is TRBV6-5 and J is TRBJ2-7; 9 positions match TRBD1. CDR1 is MNHEY, CDR2 SVGAGI, per germline. CDR3 length: 15 amino acids. The V segment lost 7 bases and the J segment 2 bases; nucleotides outside the gene matches: 9. CDR3 loop: CASTPGQGRTYEQYF. The CDR3 DNA is TGTGCCAGCACCCCGGGACAGGGAAGGACCTACGAGCAGTACTTC.

CDR3 bases: TGTGCCAGCAGTGCCCCGGGACAGGGGAAGACCATATATTTT. Residues: CASSAPGQGKTIYF. This chain connects TRBV28 to TRBJ1-3; 10 bases line up with TRBD1. Germline lookup yields CDR1 MDHEN and CDR2 SYDVKM. The CDR3 length is 14 residues. Trimming at V came to 5 bases and at J to 10 bases, leaving 8 bases not matched to a gene. Full variable domain (outside the CDR3, taken from reference TRBV28 and TRBJ1-3): DVKVTQSSRYLVKRTGEKVFLECVQDMDHENMFWYRQDPGLGLRLIYFSYDVKMKEKGDIPEGYSVSREKKERFSLILESASTNQTSMYLCASSAPGQGKTIYFGEGSWLTVV.

The CDR3 DNA is TGTGCCAGCAGTCTTATCCCCCACAGGAATGAAAAACTGTTTTTT. It yields the protein CASSLIPHRNEKLFF. J is TRBJ1-4 and V is TRBV27; a possible D gene is TRBD1 (5 bases). Germline V gene lookup returns CDR1 MNHEY and CDR2 SMNVEV (reference sequence). The CDR3 totals 15 residues. V lost 5 bases to trimming and J lost 5 bases, with 15 bases between them.

The chain links TRBV5-1 to TRBJ2-2; possibly TRBD1 for D (7 bases). Germline values: CDR1 SGHRS, CDR2 YFSETQ. V lost 7 bases to trimming and J lost 3 bases, with 13 bases between them. The CDR3 is made up of 14 amino acids. In DNA form, the CDR3 reads TGCGCCAGCGGGGGGACAGCCGACACCGGGGAGCTGTTTTTT. This encodes CASGGTADTGELFF.

The V and J genes are TRBV10-3 and TRBJ2-5; weak D call: TRBD2 (6 bases). CDR1 ENHRY and CDR2 SYGVKD come from the germline V gene. This CDR3 comprises 16 residues. The germline V and J ends were trimmed by 4 bases and 3 bases, with 18 bases remaining between them. As DNA, the CDR3 is TGTGCCATCAGTGCAACCGGGACTTCCCACAAAGAGACCCAGTACTTC. This codes for CAISATGTSHKETQYF.

This clone was seen only once. This chain connects TRBV29-1 to TRBJ1-4, with TRBD1 identical over 8 bases. CDR3 length equals 13 residues. V lost 6 bases, J lost 7 bases, and 7 bases stayed unmatched. The germline V gene encodes CDR1 SQVTM and CDR2 ANQGSEA. The CDR3 DNA reads as TGCAGCGTCCTCGGACAGGGAGGTGAAAAACTGTTTTTT. Its translation is CSVLGQGGEKLFF.

This CDR3 reads CASRPDREMNTEAFF. The CDR3 DNA sequence: TGTGCCAGCAGGCCGGACAGGGAGATGAACACTGAAGCTTTCTTT. The rearrangement joins TRBV28 to TRBJ1-1; 8 nucleotides align to TRBD1. Germline V gene lookup returns CDR1 MDHEN and CDR2 SYDVKM. Germline trimming cut 6 bases from V and 0 bases from J; bases unmatched to any gene: 6. The CDR3 totals 15 residues.

The chain carries TRBV11-2 and TRBJ1-2; no clear D gene. The V end was cut by 0 bases, the J end by 6 bases, with 14 bases between. The CDR3 runs to 15 residues. Germline-derived CDR1 and CDR2 are SGHAT and FQNNGV. CDR3 coding DNA: TGTGCCAGCAGCTTAGATTCTGGAGGGTGGAATGGCTACACCTTC. Its protein product is CASSLDSGGWNGYTF.

The chain has TRBV5-1 and TRBJ1-6, with TRBD1 identical over 8 bases. V was pared by 3 bases and J by 5 bases, with 4 bases of the junction left unmatched. Per germline, CDR1 SGHRS and CDR2 YFSETQ. The CDR3 consists of 15 residues. CDR3 amino acids: CASSSGTGDNSPLHF. CDR3 nucleotides: TGCGCCAGCAGCTCGGGGACAGGCGATAATTCACCCCTCCACTTT.

The chain carries TRBV7-2 and TRBJ2-7, with 8 nucleotides matching TRBD1. CDR1 SGHTA and CDR2 FQGNSA come from the germline V gene. V was pared by 5 bases and J by 0 bases, with 6 bases of the junction left unmatched. This CDR3 is 15 amino acids long. This CDR3 reads CASSMTGDPSYEQYF. CDR3 nucleotide sequence: TGTGCCAGCAGCATGACAGGGGACCCCTCCTACGAGCAGTACTTC. The full variable domain, with the rest looked up from reference TRBV7-2 and TRBJ2-7, is GAGVSQSPSNKVTEKGKDVELRCDPISGHTALYWYRQSLGQGLEFLIYFQGNSAPDKSGLPSDRFSAERTGGSVSTLTIQRTQQEDSAVYLCASSMTGDPSYEQYFGPGTRLTVT.

This sequence joins TRBV19 and TRBJ1-2; D possibly corresponds to TRBD1 (6 bases). V lost 4 bases, J lost 0 bases, and 12 bases lay in between. Germline V gene data show CDR1 as LNHDA and CDR2 as SQIVND (reference sequence). This CDR3 has 15 amino acids. CDR3 nucleotide sequence: TGTGCCAGTAGTAGACAGGTTACCTCTAACTATGGCTACACCTTC. Amino acids: CASSRQVTSNYGYTF.

The chain combines TRBV10-3 with TRBJ2-3; 9 nucleotides match TRBD2. Germline V gene lookup returns CDR1 ENHRY and CDR2 SYGVKD. V was pared by 2 bases and J by 6 bases, with 6 bases of the junction left unmatched. This CDR3 spans 15 amino acids. The CDR3 sequence is CAISEPGLAKDTQYF. The DNA for the CDR3 is TGTGCCATCAGTGAGCCGGGACTAGCCAAGGATACGCAGTATTTT.

This clone was seen more than once but under ten times. The chain couples TRBV6-6 to TRBJ2-7, with 7 positions matching TRBD2. The V gene end was trimmed by 2 bases and the J gene end by 7 bases; junction bases not matched to a gene: 11. CDR3 length: 15 amino acids. The V gene's germline CDR1 is MNHNY and CDR2 SVGAGI (reference sequence). The CDR3 DNA reads as TGTGCCAGCAGTTACAGGGGAGGGAGCTTGGGGGAGCAGTACTTC. This gives the protein CASSYRGGSLGEQYF.